Described below is a single T cell receptor (beta chain) sequence and its context. The antigen remains undetermined. The data originate from a study of OX40 agonist ivuxolimab in advanced cancers. Here immunoSEQ multiplex PCR was the method, and the copy in TCRdb shows in-frame clones only, minus some. The sample shows some 8,900 clones, around three quarters of them seen only once. General study points: Relative to CD4+, CD8+ T cells held more expanded clones on average.

Germline lookup yields CDR1 MDHEN and CDR2 SYDVKM. The CDR3 consists of 14 residues. V dropped 6 bases and J dropped 1 base, with 13 bases sitting between them. This specimen consisted of CD4+ or CD8+ T cells sorted from blood, obtained in a trial of the OX40 agonist ivuxolimab. This sequence originates from an adult with an advanced solid tumor such as melanoma, head and neck, liver or kidney cancer. The J gene is TRBJ2-7, the V gene TRBV28; no firm D call. The CDR3 sequence: CASRGLLGSYEQYF. For the CDR3, the DNA is TGTGCCAGCAGGGGCCTATTAGGATCCTACGAGCAGTACTTC. The whole variable domain, filled in from reference TRBV28 and TRBJ2-7, reads DVKVTQSSRYLVKRTGEKVFLECVQDMDHENMFWYRQDPGLGLRLIYFSYDVKMKEKGDIPEGYSVSREKKERFSLILESASTNQTSMYLCASRGLLGSYEQYFGPGTRLTVT.